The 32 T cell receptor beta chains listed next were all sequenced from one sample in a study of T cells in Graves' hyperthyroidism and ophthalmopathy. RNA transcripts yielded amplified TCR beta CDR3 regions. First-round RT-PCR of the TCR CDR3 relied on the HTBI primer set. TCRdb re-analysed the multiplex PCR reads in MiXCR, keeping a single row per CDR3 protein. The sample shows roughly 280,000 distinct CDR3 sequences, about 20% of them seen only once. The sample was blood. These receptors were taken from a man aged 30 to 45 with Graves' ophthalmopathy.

CDR3 protein: CASSPGTGAYEQYF. In DNA form, the CDR3 reads TGTGCCAGCTCGCCCGGGACAGGGGCCTACGAGCAGTACTTC. The chain recombines TRBV18 with TRBJ2-7; 10 bases agree with TRBD1. The V gene end was trimmed by 6 bases and the J gene end by 2 bases; junction bases not matched to a gene: 4. Germline V gene sequence: CDR1 KGHSH, CDR2 LQKENI. This CDR3 region has 14 residues.

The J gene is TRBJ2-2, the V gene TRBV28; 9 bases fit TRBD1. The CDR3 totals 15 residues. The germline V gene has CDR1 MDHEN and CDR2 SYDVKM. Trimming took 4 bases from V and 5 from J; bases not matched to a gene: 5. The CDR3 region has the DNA TGTGCCAGCAGTTCCGCCGGGACAGGGACCGGGGAGCTGTTTTTT. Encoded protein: CASSSAGTGTGELFF.

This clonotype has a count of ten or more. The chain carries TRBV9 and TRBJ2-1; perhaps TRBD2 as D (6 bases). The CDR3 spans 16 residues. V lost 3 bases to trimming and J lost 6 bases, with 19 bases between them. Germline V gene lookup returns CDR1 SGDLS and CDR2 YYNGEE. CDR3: CASSAAGGSKLNEQFF. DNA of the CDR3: TGTGCCAGCAGCGCCGCCGGAGGGTCGAAGCTCAATGAGCAGTTCTTC.

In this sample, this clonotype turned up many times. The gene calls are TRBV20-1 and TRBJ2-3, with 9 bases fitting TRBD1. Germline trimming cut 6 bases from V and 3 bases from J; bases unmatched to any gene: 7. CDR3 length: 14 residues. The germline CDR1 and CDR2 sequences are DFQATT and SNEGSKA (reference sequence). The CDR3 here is CSAKQGAGTDTQYF. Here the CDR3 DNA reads TGCAGTGCAAAACAGGGGGCTGGGACAGATACGCAGTATTTT.

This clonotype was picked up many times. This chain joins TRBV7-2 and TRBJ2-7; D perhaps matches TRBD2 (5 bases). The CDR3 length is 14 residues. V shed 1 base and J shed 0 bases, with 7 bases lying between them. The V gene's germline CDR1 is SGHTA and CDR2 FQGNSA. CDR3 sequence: CASSLGTSSYEQYF. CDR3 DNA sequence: TGTGCCAGCAGCTTAGGAACTAGCTCCTACGAGCAGTACTTC.

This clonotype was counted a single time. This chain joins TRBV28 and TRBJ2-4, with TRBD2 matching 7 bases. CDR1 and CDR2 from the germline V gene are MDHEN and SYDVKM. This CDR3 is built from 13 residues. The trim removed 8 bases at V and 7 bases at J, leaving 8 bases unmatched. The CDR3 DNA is TGTGCCAGCCGGGACTACCACATCAACATTCAGTACTTC. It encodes CASRDYHINIQYF.

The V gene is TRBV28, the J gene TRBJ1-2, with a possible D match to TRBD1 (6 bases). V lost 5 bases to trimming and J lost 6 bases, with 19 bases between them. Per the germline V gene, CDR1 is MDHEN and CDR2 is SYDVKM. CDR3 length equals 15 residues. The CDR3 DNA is TGTGCCAGCAGTCCGCCCCCCCAGGGGCGGGATGGCTACACCTTC. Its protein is CASSPPPQGRDGYTF.

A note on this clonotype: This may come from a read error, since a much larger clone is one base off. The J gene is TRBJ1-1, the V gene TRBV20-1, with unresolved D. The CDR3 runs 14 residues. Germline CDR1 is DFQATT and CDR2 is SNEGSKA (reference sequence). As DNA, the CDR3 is TGCAGTGCTCTAAAGGTGGACGGTGTCACTGAAGCTTCCTTT. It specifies CSALKVDGVTEASF.

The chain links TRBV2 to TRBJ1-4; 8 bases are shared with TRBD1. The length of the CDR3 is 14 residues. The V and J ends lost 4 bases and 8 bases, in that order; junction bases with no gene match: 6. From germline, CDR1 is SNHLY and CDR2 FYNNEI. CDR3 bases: TGTGCCAGCAGTGGTCAGGGGGCGGGGGAAAAACTGTTTTTT. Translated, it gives CASSGQGAGEKLFF.

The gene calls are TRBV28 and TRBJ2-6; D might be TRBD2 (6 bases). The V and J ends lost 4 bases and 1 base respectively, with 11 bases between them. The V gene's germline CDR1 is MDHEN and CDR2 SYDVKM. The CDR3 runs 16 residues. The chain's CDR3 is CASSSGLISGANVLTF. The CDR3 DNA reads TGTGCCAGCAGTTCGGGACTTATTTCTGGGGCCAACGTCCTGACTTTC.

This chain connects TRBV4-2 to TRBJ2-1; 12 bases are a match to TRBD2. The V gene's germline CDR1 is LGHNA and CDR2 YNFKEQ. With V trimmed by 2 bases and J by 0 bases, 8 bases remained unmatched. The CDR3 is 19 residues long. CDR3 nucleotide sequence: TGTGCCAGCAGCCAACGGCCGGGACTAGCGGGTAGCTCCTACAATGAGCAGTTCTTC. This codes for CASSQRPGLAGSSYNEQFF.

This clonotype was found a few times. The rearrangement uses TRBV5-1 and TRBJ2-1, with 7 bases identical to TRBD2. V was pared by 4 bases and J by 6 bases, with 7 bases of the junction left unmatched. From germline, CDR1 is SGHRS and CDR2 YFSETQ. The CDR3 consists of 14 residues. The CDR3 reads CASSKGGSSNEQFF. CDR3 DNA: TGCGCCAGCAGCAAGGGAGGGAGCTCCAATGAGCAGTTCTTC.

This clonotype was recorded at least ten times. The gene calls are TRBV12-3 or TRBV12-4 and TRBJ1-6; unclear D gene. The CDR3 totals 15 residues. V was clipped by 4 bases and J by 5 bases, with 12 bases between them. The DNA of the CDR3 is TGTGCCAGCAGTTCCGGTAGGGTGAATAATTCACCCCTCCACTTT. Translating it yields CASSSGRVNNSPLHF.

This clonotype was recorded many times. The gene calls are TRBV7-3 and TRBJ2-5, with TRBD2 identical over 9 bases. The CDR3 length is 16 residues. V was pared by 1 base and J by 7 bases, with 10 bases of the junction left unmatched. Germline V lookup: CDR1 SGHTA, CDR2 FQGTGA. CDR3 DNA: TGTGCCAGCAGCTTAAAAGCGGGAGGATCGTCAGGGACCCAGTACTTC. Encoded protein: CASSLKAGGSSGTQYF.

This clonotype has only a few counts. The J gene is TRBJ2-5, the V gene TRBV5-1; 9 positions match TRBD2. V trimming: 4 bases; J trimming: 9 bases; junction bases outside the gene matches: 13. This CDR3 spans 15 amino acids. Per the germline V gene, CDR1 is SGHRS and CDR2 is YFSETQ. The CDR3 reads CASSGGGRAGEAQYF. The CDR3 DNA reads TGCGCCAGCAGCGGTGGCGGGAGGGCCGGTGAGGCCCAGTACTTC.

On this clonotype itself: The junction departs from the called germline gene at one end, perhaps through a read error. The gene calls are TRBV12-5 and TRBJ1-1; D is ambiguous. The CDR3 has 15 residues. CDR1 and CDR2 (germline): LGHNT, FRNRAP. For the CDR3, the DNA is TGTGCTGGTGGTTTGGTACTGGGAAAGAACACTGAAGCTTTCTTT. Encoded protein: CAGGLVLGKNTEAFF. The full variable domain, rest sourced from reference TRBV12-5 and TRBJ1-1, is DARVTQTPRHKVTEMGQEVTMRCQPILGHNTVFWYRQTMMQGLELLAYFRNRAPLDDSGMPKDRFSAEMPDATLATLKIQPSEPRDSAVYFCAGGLVLGKNTEAFFGQGTRLTVV.

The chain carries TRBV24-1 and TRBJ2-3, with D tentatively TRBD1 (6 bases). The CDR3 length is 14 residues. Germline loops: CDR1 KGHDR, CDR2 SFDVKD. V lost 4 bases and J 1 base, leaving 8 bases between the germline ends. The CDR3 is CATSDSGGTDTQYF. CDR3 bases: TGTGCCACCAGTGACTCAGGGGGCACAGATACGCAGTATTTT.

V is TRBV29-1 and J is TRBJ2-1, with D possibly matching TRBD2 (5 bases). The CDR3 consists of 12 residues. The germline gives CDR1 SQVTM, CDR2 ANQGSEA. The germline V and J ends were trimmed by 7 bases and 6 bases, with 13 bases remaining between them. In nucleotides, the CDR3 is TGCAGCGCCGAACGGGGAAGCAATGAGCAGTTCTTC. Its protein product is CSAERGSNEQFF.

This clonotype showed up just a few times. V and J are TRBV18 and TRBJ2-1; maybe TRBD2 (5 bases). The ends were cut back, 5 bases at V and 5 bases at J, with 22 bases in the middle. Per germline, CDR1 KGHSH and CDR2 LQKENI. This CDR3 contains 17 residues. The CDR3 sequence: CASSSNGEAVGHNEQFF. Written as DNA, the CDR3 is TGTGCCAGCTCATCTAATGGGGAAGCGGTAGGGCACAATGAGCAGTTCTTC.

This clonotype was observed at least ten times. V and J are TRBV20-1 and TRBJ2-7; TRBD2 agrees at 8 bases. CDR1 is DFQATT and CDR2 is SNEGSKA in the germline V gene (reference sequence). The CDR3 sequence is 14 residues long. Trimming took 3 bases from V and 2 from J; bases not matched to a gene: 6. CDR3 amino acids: CSASPSGRTYEQYF. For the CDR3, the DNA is TGCAGTGCTAGCCCTAGCGGGCGTACCTACGAGCAGTACTTC.

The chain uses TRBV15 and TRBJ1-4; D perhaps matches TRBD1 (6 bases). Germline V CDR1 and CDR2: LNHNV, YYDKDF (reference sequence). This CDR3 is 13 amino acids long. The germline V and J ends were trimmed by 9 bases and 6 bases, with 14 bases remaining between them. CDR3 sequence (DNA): TGTGCCACGAGGCCGGGGGCGCATGAAAAACTGTTTTTT. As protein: CATRPGAHEKLFF.

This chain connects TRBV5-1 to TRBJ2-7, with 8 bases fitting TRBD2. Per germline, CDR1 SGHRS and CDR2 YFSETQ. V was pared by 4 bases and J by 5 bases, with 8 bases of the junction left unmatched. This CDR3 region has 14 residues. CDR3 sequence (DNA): TGCGCCAGCAGCGTACGGACTAGCCATAACGAGCAGTACTTC. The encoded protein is CASSVRTSHNEQYF. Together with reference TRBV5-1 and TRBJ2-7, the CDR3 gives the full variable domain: KAGVTQTPRYLIKTRGQQVTLSCSPISGHRSVSWYQQTPGQGLQFLFEYFSETQRNKGNFPGRFSGRQFSNSRSEMNVSTLELGDSALYLCASSVRTSHNEQYFGPGTRLTVT.

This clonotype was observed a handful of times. The CDR3 DNA reads as TGTGCCAGCAGCTTAGGAGGGGAAGCGTACGAGCAGTACTTC. Its protein is CASSLGGEAYEQYF. The chain employs TRBV7-4 and TRBJ2-7; D possibly uses TRBD1 or TRBD2 (5 bases each). V was shortened by 1 base and J by 4 bases, with 11 bases between the two germline ends. Germline CDR1 reads SGHVT; CDR2 reads SQSDAQ. CDR3 length equals 14 residues.

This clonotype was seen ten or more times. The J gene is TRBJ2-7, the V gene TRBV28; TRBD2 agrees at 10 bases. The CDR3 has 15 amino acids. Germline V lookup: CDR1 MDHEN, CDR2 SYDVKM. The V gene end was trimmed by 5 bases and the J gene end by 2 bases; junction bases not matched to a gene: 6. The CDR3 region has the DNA TGTGCCAGCAGTCAAAGACTAGCGGGTGCCTACGAGCAGTACTTC. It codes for CASSQRLAGAYEQYF.

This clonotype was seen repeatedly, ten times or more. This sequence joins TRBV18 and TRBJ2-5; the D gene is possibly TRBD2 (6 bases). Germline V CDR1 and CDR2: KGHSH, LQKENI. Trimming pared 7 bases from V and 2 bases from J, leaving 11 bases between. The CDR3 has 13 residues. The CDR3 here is CASFGTRQETQYF. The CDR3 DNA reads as TGTGCCAGCTTCGGGACTCGACAAGAGACCCAGTACTTC.

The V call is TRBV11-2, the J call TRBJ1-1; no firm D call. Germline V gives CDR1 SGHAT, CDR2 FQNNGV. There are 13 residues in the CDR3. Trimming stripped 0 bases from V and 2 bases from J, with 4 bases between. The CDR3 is CASSLDLNTEAFF. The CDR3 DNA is TGTGCCAGCAGCTTAGATCTCAACACTGAAGCTTTCTTT.

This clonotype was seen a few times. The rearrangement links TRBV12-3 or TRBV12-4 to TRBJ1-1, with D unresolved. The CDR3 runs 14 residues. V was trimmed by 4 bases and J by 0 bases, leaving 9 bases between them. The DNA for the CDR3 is TGTGCCAGCAGTTCCCGCGCCATGAACACTGAAGCTTTCTTT. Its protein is CASSSRAMNTEAFF.

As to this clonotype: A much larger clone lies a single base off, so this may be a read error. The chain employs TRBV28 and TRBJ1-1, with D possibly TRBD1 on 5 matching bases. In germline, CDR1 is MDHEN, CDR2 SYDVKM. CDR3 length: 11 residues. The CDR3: CTSSRGTEAFF. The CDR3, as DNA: TGTACCAGCAGCCGGGGGACTGAAGCTTTCTTT.

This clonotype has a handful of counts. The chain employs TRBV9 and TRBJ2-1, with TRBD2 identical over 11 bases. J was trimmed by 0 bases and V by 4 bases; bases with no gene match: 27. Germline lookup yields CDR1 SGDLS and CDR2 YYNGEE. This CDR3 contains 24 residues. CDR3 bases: TGTGCCAGCAGCCCTCCGGTGACTAGCGGGAATTTACGTATCCCTCCCAGCTCCTACAATGAGCAGTTCTTC. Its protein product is CASSPPVTSGNLRIPPSSYNEQFF.

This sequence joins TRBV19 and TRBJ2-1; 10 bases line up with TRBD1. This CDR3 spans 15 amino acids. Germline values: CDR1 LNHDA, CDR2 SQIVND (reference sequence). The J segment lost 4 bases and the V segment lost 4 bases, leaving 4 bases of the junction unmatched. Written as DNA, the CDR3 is TGTGCCAGTAGTAGGACAGGGGGTGAGTACAATGAGCAGTTCTTC. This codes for CASSRTGGEYNEQFF.

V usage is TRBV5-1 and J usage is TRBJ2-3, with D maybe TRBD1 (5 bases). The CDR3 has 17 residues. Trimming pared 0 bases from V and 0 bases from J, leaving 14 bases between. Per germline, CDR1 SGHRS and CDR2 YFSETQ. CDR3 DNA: TGCGCCAGCAGCTTGGGTCCTACAGGTTCTAGCACAGATACGCAGTATTTT. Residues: CASSLGPTGSSTDTQYF.

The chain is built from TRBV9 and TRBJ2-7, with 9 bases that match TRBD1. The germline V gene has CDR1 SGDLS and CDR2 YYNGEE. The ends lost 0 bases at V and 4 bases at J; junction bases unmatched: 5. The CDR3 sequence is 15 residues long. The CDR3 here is CASSVDGTGSYEQYF. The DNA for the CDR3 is TGTGCCAGCAGCGTAGACGGGACAGGGTCATACGAGCAGTACTTC. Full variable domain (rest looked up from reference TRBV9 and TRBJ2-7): DSGVTQTPKHLITATGQRVTLRCSPRSGDLSVYWYQQSLDQGLQFLIQYYNGEERAKGNILERFSAQQFPDLHSELNLSSLELGDSALYFCASSVDGTGSYEQYFGPGTRLTVT.